A single sample gave rise to the 32 T cell receptor beta chains below, sequenced in a study of identical twins. In TCRdb, the 5' RACE reads were re-called with MiXCR into one record per CDR3 protein. The sample shows 1.5 million to 2 million distinct CDR3 sequences, 25% to 35% of them seen only once. Sequenced material: cord blood. The source is a newborn girl in good health.

The gene calls are TRBV25-1 and TRBJ1-5; 8 positions agree with TRBD1. With 4 bases clipped from V and 1 base from J, the junction kept 3 bases outside the gene matches. Germline values: CDR1 MGHDK, CDR2 SYGVNS. The CDR3 is 15 amino acids. CDR3 sequence: CASSARTGSNQPQHF. In nucleotides, the CDR3 is TGTGCCAGCAGTGCCCGGACAGGGAGCAATCAGCCCCAGCATTTT. The full variable domain, with the rest looked up from reference TRBV25-1 and TRBJ1-5, is EADIYQTPRYLVIGTGKKITLECSQTMGHDKMYWYQQDPGMELHLIHYSYGVNSTEKGDLSSESTVSRIRTEHFPLTLESARPSHTSQYLCASSARTGSNQPQHFGDGTRLSIL.

This clonotype was seen a handful of times. The rearrangement joins TRBV7-2 to TRBJ2-1; 9 bases align to TRBD2. The CDR3 consists of 15 residues. V shed 0 bases, J shed 9 bases, and the junction held 6 bases outside the gene matches. Germline assignment: CDR1 SGHTA and CDR2 FQGNSA. CDR3 bases: TGTGCCAGCAGCTTAGCTAGCGGGGGAGGCAGTGAGCAGTTCTTC. Its protein product is CASSLASGGGSEQFF.

This clonotype was picked up a small number of times. This chain uses TRBV20-1 with TRBJ2-5, with 7 bases lining up with TRBD2. J lost 11 bases, V lost 5 bases, and 5 bases had no gene match. The CDR3 sequence is 10 residues long. CDR1 and CDR2 from the germline V gene are DFQATT and SNEGSKA (reference sequence). The CDR3 spells CSAWGGEQYF. The CDR3, as DNA: TGCAGTGCTTGGGGGGGTGAGCAGTACTTC.

This clonotype has ten or more counts. The chain has TRBV5-1 and TRBJ2-1; D is perhaps TRBD1 or TRBD2 (5 bases each). V was trimmed by 0 bases and J by 5 bases, leaving 9 bases between them. The CDR3 consists of 14 residues. Looked up from germline, CDR1 is SGHRS and CDR2 is YFSETQ. CDR3 sequence reads: CASSLGGVDNEQFF. CDR3 bases: TGCGCCAGCAGCTTGGGAGGGGTTGACAATGAGCAGTTCTTC.

This clonotype was seen more than once but under ten times. This sequence joins TRBV15 and TRBJ1-2; perhaps TRBD1 as D (5 bases). Germline V lookup: CDR1 LNHNV, CDR2 YYDKDF (reference sequence). Trimming stripped 0 bases from V and 4 bases from J, with 9 bases between. CDR3 size: 14 residues. CDR3 amino acids: CATSRDPGGYGYTF. The CDR3, as DNA: TGTGCCACCAGCAGAGACCCGGGGGGCTATGGCTACACCTTC.

J is TRBJ2-7 and V is TRBV3-1; TRBD2 agrees at 7 bases. The V gene's germline CDR1 is LGHDT and CDR2 YNNKEL (reference sequence). With 1 base clipped from V and 2 bases from J, the junction kept 5 bases outside the gene matches. The CDR3 runs 15 residues. CDR3 residues: CASSQGLAEPYEQYF. The DNA of the CDR3 is TGTGCCAGCAGCCAAGGGCTAGCGGAGCCCTACGAGCAGTACTTC.

This clonotype was observed a handful of times. The rearrangement uses TRBV28 and TRBJ2-7; TRBD1 aligns across 10 bases. CDR1 is MDHEN and CDR2 is SYDVKM in the germline V gene. With V trimmed by 7 bases and J by 3 bases, 9 bases remained unmatched. The CDR3 has 15 residues. CDR3 nucleotides: TGTGCCAGCAACTCTCCCGGGACAGGGGTCTACGAGCAGTACTTC. It yields the protein CASNSPGTGVYEQYF.

This clonotype has a handful of counts. CDR3 sequence reads: CASSQTPRDSLSYEQYF. For the CDR3, the DNA is TGCGCCAGCAGCCAAACCCCGAGGGACAGCCTTTCCTACGAGCAGTACTTC. V and J are TRBV4-1 and TRBJ2-4, with 7 bases lining up with TRBD1. The DNA end favors TRBJ2-7, so the J call may be wrong. Germline assignment: CDR1 MGHRA and CDR2 YSYEKL. The CDR3 spans 17 residues.

This clonotype has only one observation. This chain links TRBV20-1 with TRBJ1-2; D uncertain. The V and J ends lost 2 bases and 1 base respectively, with 11 bases between them. This CDR3 comprises 14 residues. The germline CDR1 and CDR2 sequences are DFQATT and SNEGSKA (reference sequence). This CDR3 is CSARRPVLNYGYTF. The CDR3 DNA reads TGCAGTGCTAGAAGGCCGGTTCTTAACTATGGCTACACCTTC.

The genes are TRBV20-1 and TRBJ2-7, with D hard to call. The CDR3 sequence is 14 residues long. V lost 0 bases, J lost 0 bases, and 9 bases lay in between. Germline V lookup: CDR1 DFQATT, CDR2 SNEGSKA (reference sequence). The DNA of the CDR3 is TGCAGTGCTAGAGATCCGGATAGCTCCTACGAGCAGTACTTC. Translating it yields CSARDPDSSYEQYF.

This rearrangement joins TRBV18 to TRBJ1-4, with D possibly matching TRBD1 (5 bases). The germline V gene encodes CDR1 KGHSH and CDR2 LQKENI. V was cut by 3 bases and J by 0 bases, with 20 bases left in between. The length of the CDR3 is 19 residues. The CDR3 DNA follows: TGTGCCAGCTCACCGGAATCCAGCGGCAGGGCCGCAACTAATGAAAAACTGTTTTTT. It codes for CASSPESSGRAATNEKLFF.

This clonotype was counted a few times. J is TRBJ2-7 and V is TRBV28; TRBD1 matches 9 bases. The CDR3 contains 16 residues. The trim removed 2 bases at V and 5 bases at J, leaving 10 bases unmatched. Per germline, CDR1 MDHEN and CDR2 SYDVKM. The CDR3, as DNA: TGTGCCAGCAGTTTACTGCCGGGACAGGGTGCCCACGAGCAGTACTTC. It is translated as CASSLLPGQGAHEQYF.

The table lists this clonotype with a count of one. V and J are TRBV7-9 and TRBJ1-1; no reliable D call. CDR1 and CDR2 (germline): SEHNR, FQNEAQ (reference sequence). Trimming left V 5 bases short and J 4 bases short, with 11 bases between. There are 13 residues in the CDR3. The CDR3 nucleotides read TGTGCCAGCAGCCCAAACGGGATCACTGAAGCTTTCTTT. This encodes CASSPNGITEAFF. Looking up the rest from reference TRBV7-9 and TRBJ1-1 gives the full variable domain: DTGVSQNPRHKITKRGQNVTFRCDPISEHNRLYWYRQTLGQGPEFLTYFQNEAQLEKSRLLSDRFSAERPKGSFSTLEIQRTEQGDSAMYLCASSPNGITEAFFGQGTRLTVV.

The chain uses TRBV28 and TRBJ1-2, with 8 bases fitting TRBD1. V trimming: 2 bases; J trimming: 8 bases; junction bases outside the gene matches: 10. The CDR3 extends over 15 amino acids. Per germline, CDR1 MDHEN and CDR2 SYDVKM. CDR3 DNA: TGTGCCAGCAGTTTACGGACCGACAGGGGCCGGGGCTACACCTTC. Translated: CASSLRTDRGRGYTF.

This clonotype came up many times. This chain connects TRBV5-1 to TRBJ2-1; 14 bases fit TRBD2. The germline gives CDR1 SGHRS, CDR2 YFSETQ. J gave up 0 bases and V 7 bases, and 0 bases lay outside the gene matches. This CDR3 comprises 15 residues. CDR3 residues: CASGTSGSSYNEQFF. The CDR3 bases are TGCGCCAGCGGGACTAGCGGGAGCTCCTACAATGAGCAGTTCTTC.

This chain uses TRBV20-1 with TRBJ2-7; D unclear. The V gene's germline CDR1 is DFQATT and CDR2 SNEGSKA (reference sequence). The CDR3 covers 12 residues. V was trimmed by 2 bases and J by 3 bases, leaving 8 bases between them. CDR3 amino acids: CSARKDGYEQYF. In nucleotides, the CDR3 is TGCAGTGCTAGAAAGGACGGCTACGAGCAGTACTTC.

V usage is TRBV10-3 and J usage is TRBJ2-2, with a possible D match to TRBD2 (5 bases). V was trimmed by 3 bases and J by 7 bases, leaving 6 bases between them. The length of the CDR3 is 12 residues. Germline CDR1 reads ENHRY; CDR2 reads SYGVKD. CDR3 in DNA: TGTGCCATCAGTGACACTAGCGGGGAGCTGTTTTTT. Residues: CAISDTSGELFF.

This clonotype was detected only a few times. V and J are TRBV14 and TRBJ1-1, with D possibly being TRBD1 (5 bases). The CDR3 has 15 amino acids. Trimming took off 1 base at V and 6 bases at J, with 15 bases between the two ends. Germline V gene sequence: CDR1 SGHDN, CDR2 FVKESK. The CDR3 region has the DNA TGTGCCAGCAGCCAAGGTAGGGCCATAGGGGCTGAAGCTTTCTTT. Translated: CASSQGRAIGAEAFF.

The genes are TRBV6-2 or TRBV6-3 and TRBJ2-1; D is perhaps TRBD1 (6 bases). The J call could be wrong; TRBJ2-7 is a better fit for the DNA end. The CDR3 covers 14 residues. The germline gives CDR1 MNHEY, CDR2 SVGEGT. The CDR3 nucleotides are TGTGCCAGCATCCCCTCGACACAGGGCTACGAGCAGTACTTC. It translates to CASIPSTQGYEQYF.

This clonotype showed up just a few times. The rearrangement links TRBV6-5 to TRBJ1-2; 8 bases match TRBD1. CDR3 length equals 12 residues. Trimming removed 6 bases from V and 7 bases from J; junction bases left unmatched: 4. CDR1 is MNHEY and CDR2 is SVGAGI in the germline V gene. The CDR3: CASRPDRAGYTF. CDR3 nucleotide sequence: TGTGCCAGCAGACCGGACAGGGCTGGCTACACCTTC.

The chain uses TRBV5-1 and TRBJ2-3; unclear D gene. V dropped 7 bases and J dropped 0 bases, with 12 bases sitting between them. The CDR3 is made up of 14 amino acids. Germline V CDR1 and CDR2: SGHRS, YFSETQ. CDR3 bases: TGCGCCAGCGGCCCATCATCTAGCACAGATACGCAGTATTTT. As protein: CASGPSSSTDTQYF.

Only a few counts were recorded for this clonotype. The chain combines TRBV5-1 with TRBJ1-1; no definite D call. V lost 0 bases and J 0 bases, leaving 9 bases between the germline ends. Germline V lookup: CDR1 SGHRS, CDR2 YFSETQ. The CDR3 contains 15 residues. The DNA of the CDR3 is TGCGCCAGCAGCTTGGACATCTTACTGAACACTGAAGCTTTCTTT. Translation gives CASSLDILLNTEAFF.

The rearrangement joins TRBV5-1 to TRBJ2-1, with 8 bases aligning to TRBD1. The CDR3 totals 16 residues. Germline trimming cut 4 bases from V and 6 bases from J; bases unmatched to any gene: 12. The germline V gene has CDR1 SGHRS and CDR2 YFSETQ. CDR3 bases: TGCGCCAGCAGCCTACGACAGGGGAGAGTCTGCAATGAGCAGTTCTTC. Residues: CASSLRQGRVCNEQFF.

The genes are TRBV7-2 and TRBJ2-3; 12 bases agree with TRBD2. CDR1 and CDR2 from the germline V gene are SGHTA and FQGNSA. V shed 2 bases and J 5 bases; nucleotides not matched to a gene: 5. The CDR3 is made up of 16 amino acids. The CDR3 loop is CASSLLAGGRGDTQYF. The CDR3 nucleotides read TGTGCCAGCAGCTTACTAGCGGGGGGGCGAGGAGATACGCAGTATTTT.

The chain combines TRBV10-3 with TRBJ2-3; D is perhaps TRBD1 or TRBD2 (6 bases each). CDR1 is ENHRY, CDR2 SYGVKD, per germline. The CDR3 covers 15 residues. V was clipped by 4 bases and J by 0 bases, with 11 bases between them. CDR3 nucleotides: TGTGCCATCAGTGTTACGGGGGCTAGCACAGATACGCAGTATTTT. Protein: CAISVTGASTDTQYF.

V and J are TRBV20-1 and TRBJ2-3, with D hard to call. The ends were cut back, 3 bases at V and 7 bases at J, with 8 bases in the middle. The CDR3 is made up of 11 amino acids. Per the germline V gene, CDR1 is DFQATT and CDR2 is SNEGSKA (reference sequence). The CDR3 protein is CSASLWNTQYF. CDR3 sequence (DNA): TGCAGTGCTAGTTTATGGAATACGCAGTATTTT.

This chain uses TRBV5-1 with TRBJ1-6; D unclear. This CDR3 contains 12 residues. Trimming took off 5 bases at V and 11 bases at J, with 11 bases between the two ends. Germline loops: CDR1 SGHRS, CDR2 YFSETQ. The CDR3 DNA is TGCGCCAGCAGTCTCGGTGCGACACCCCTCCACTTT. Its protein product is CASSLGATPLHF.

The gene calls are TRBV10-2 and TRBJ2-3, with D uncertain. The CDR3 sequence is 16 residues long. Germline V lookup: CDR1 WSHSY, CDR2 SAAADI. Trimming took off 2 bases at V and 3 bases at J, with 15 bases between the two ends. The CDR3 DNA follows: TGCGCCAGCAGTGAGGCCTATGCGGCCCTAACAGATACGCAGTATTTT. It translates to CASSEAYAALTDTQYF.

The V and J genes are TRBV27 and TRBJ2-7; D not resolved. The CDR3 sequence is 14 residues long. Germline assignment: CDR1 MNHEY and CDR2 SMNVEV (reference sequence). The germline V and J ends were trimmed by 0 bases and 4 bases, with 10 bases remaining between them. CDR3 nucleotide sequence: TGTGCCAGCAGTTTATCGCCACGGATTTACGAGCAGTACTTC. Protein: CASSLSPRIYEQYF.

The chain is built from TRBV28 and TRBJ2-4; the D is unclear. This CDR3 is 15 amino acids long. Trimming took 8 bases from V and 0 from J, leaving 14 bases between them. CDR1 is MDHEN and CDR2 is SYDVKM in the germline V gene. This chain's CDR3 is CASGFQSLAKNIQYF. The DNA for the CDR3 is TGTGCCAGCGGGTTCCAATCCCTAGCCAAAAACATTCAGTACTTC. Complete variable domain (other parts from reference TRBV28 and TRBJ2-4): DVKVTQSSRYLVKRTGEKVFLECVQDMDHENMFWYRQDPGLGLRLIYFSYDVKMKEKGDIPEGYSVSREKKERFSLILESASTNQTSMYLCASGFQSLAKNIQYFGAGTRLSVL.

This clonotype was counted a few times. V gene TRBV27 combines with J gene TRBJ1-2; D is perhaps TRBD1 (5 bases). The germline V and J ends were trimmed by 2 bases and 6 bases, with 10 bases remaining between them. Germline V gives CDR1 MNHEY, CDR2 SMNVEV (reference sequence). The CDR3 runs to 13 residues. The CDR3 loop is CASSLVGGHGYTF. The CDR3 DNA reads TGTGCCAGCAGTTTAGTTGGGGGTCATGGCTACACCTTC.

V usage is TRBV5-1 and J usage is TRBJ2-1; TRBD2 might be the D (6 bases). Trimming removed 3 bases from V and 4 bases from J, with 11 bases in between. Germline V gene lookup returns CDR1 SGHRS and CDR2 YFSETQ. The CDR3 is 14 amino acids. The CDR3 protein is CASSWGGVYNEQFF. DNA of the CDR3: TGCGCCAGCAGCTGGGGCGGGGTATACAATGAGCAGTTCTTC.